These 14 T cell receptor beta chains came from one sample sequenced in a study of long-term antiretroviral therapy in people with HIV. It was version v3.0 of the immunoSEQ assay that was run at survey level. Clones were read by immunoSEQ multiplex PCR, and TCRdb kept only the in-frame ones, dropping some. In the table there are around 21,000 clones, roughly 85% of which are singletons. Material: unsorted PBMCs, obtained 0.2 years after starting antiretroviral therapy. Every receptor here comes from a woman in her twenties or thirties with HIV.

This chain uses TRBV6-5 with TRBJ2-6; D is unclear. V lost 8 bases to trimming and J lost 0 bases, with 11 bases between them. Germline V gene lookup returns CDR1 MNHEY and CDR2 SVGAGI. This CDR3 has 15 residues. Here the CDR3 DNA reads TGTGCCAGCGGGTCTATTTCCTCTGGGGCCAACGTCCTGACTTTC. Its protein is CASGSISSGANVLTF.

The chain couples TRBV2 to TRBJ2-6; D is uncertain. CDR3 length: 18 residues. The V end was cut by 5 bases, the J end by 2 bases, with 19 bases between. Germline lookup yields CDR1 SNHLY and CDR2 FYNNEI. The chain's CDR3 is CASSFTFGLGTGANVLTF. DNA of the CDR3: TGTGCCAGCAGTTTTACGTTCGGCTTGGGTACTGGGGCCAACGTCCTGACTTTC.

This clone was counted only a few times. The chain uses TRBV7-3 and TRBJ2-7; D is tentatively TRBD1 or TRBD2 (5 bases each). The CDR3 covers 12 residues. Between the trimmed V and J ends, which lost 3 bases and 5 bases, there was a span of 8 bases. The germline gives CDR1 SGHTA, CDR2 FQGTGA. The CDR3 DNA is TGTGCCAGCAGCTTGAGGGGCCACGAGCAGTACGTC. Translation gives CASSLRGHEQYV.

V gene TRBV4-2 combines with J gene TRBJ2-5; D ambiguous. CDR1 is LGHNA and CDR2 is YNFKEQ in the germline V gene. The V end was cut by 2 bases, the J end by 3 bases, with 7 bases between. There are 13 residues in the CDR3. The DNA of the CDR3 is TGTGCCAGCAGCCAAAGTAGGGAAGAGACCCAGTACTTC. Its protein product is CASSQSREETQYF.

The chain employs TRBV30 and TRBJ2-2, with no clear D. Trimming removed 2 bases from V and 3 bases from J, with 4 bases in between. The CDR3 contains 12 residues. Germline CDR1 reads GTSNPN; CDR2 reads SVGIG (reference sequence). Written as DNA, the CDR3 is TGTGCCTGGAGTAGGGACACCGGGGAGCTGTTTTTT. Its protein is CAWSRDTGELFF.

This chain joins TRBV29-1 and TRBJ2-5; D might be TRBD2 (6 bases). Trimming shortened V by 6 bases and J by 5 bases, and 19 bases separated the two germline ends. Germline V gene sequence: CDR1 SQVTM, CDR2 ANQGSEA. The CDR3 consists of 14 residues. The CDR3 protein is CSVSHRSGGETQYF. In nucleotides, the CDR3 is TGCAGCGTCAGCCACCGATCTGGGGGGGAGACCCAGTACTTC.

This clone has more than one count but fewer than ten. J is TRBJ2-1 and V is TRBV30, with D possibly matching TRBD2 (6 bases). The CDR3 is made up of 12 amino acids. Germline V gives CDR1 GTSNPN, CDR2 SVGIG (reference sequence). Trimming pared 3 bases from V and 10 bases from J, leaving 13 bases between. The CDR3 nucleotides are TGTGCCTGGAGCCACGGGACTGGGGAGCAGTTCTTC. Encoded protein: CAWSHGTGEQFF.

V usage is TRBV4-1 and J usage is TRBJ1-1, with D possibly TRBD1 on 5 matching bases. V lost 4 bases and J 2 bases, leaving 11 bases between the germline ends. Germline V CDR1 and CDR2: MGHRA, YSYEKL. This CDR3 is built from 14 residues. The CDR3 region has the DNA TGCGCCAGCAGCCTTGGGACGCTCAACACTGAAGCTTTCTTT. Translating it yields CASSLGTLNTEAFF.

The rearrangement joins TRBV14 to TRBJ1-1, with no clear D. The CDR3 is 16 amino acids. V lost 4 bases and J lost 0, with 15 bases in between. Germline CDR1 and CDR2: SGHDN and FVKESK. The CDR3 region has the DNA TGTGCCAGCAGCCTAGGAGGGTCGAGGGTGAACACTGAAGCTTTCTTT. Its translation is CASSLGGSRVNTEAFF.

The chain has TRBV7-8 and TRBJ1-5; TRBD1 is a possible D gene (6 bases). There are 16 residues in the CDR3. CDR1 is SGHVS, CDR2 FQNEAQ, per germline. The germline V and J ends were trimmed by 4 bases and 5 bases, with 18 bases remaining between them. In DNA form, the CDR3 reads TGTGCCAGCAGCTACTCGACAGGACCCCTCCATCAGCCCCAGCATTTT. As protein: CASSYSTGPLHQPQHF.

In its sample, this clone was seen a few times. The chain joins TRBV7-9 to TRBJ2-2, with 9 bases lining up with TRBD1. Germline CDR1 and CDR2: SEHNR and FQNEAQ (reference sequence). The CDR3 is 19 residues long. V trimming: 3 bases; J trimming: 4 bases; junction bases outside the gene matches: 15. CDR3 residues: CASSFGTGNDGYRTGELFF. The DNA of the CDR3 is TGTGCCAGCAGCTTCGGGACAGGGAACGACGGTTACCGCACCGGGGAGCTGTTTTTT.

The gene calls are TRBV5-1 and TRBJ1-1; D is possibly TRBD1 (5 bases). Germline CDR1 and CDR2: SGHRS and YFSETQ. With 4 bases removed from V and 1 base from J, the gap between germline ends came to 11 bases. This CDR3 has 14 residues. CDR3 in DNA: TGCGCCAGCAGCGCTACCGACAGGAACACTGAAGCTTTCTTT. Translated: CASSATDRNTEAFF.

This clone has more than one count but fewer than ten. The chain is built from TRBV5-6 and TRBJ1-2, with a possible D match to TRBD1 (6 bases). The V gene lost 4 bases and the J gene lost 2 bases, with 9 bases spanning the gap. The CDR3 covers 13 residues. Germline V gene data show CDR1 as SGHDT and CDR2 as YYEEEE. CDR3 bases: TGTGCCAGCAGCGGTACAGGGAACTATGGCTACACCTTC. It encodes CASSGTGNYGYTF.

The rearrangement uses TRBV30 and TRBJ1-3; perhaps TRBD1 as D (6 bases). The CDR3 consists of 14 residues. The germline V gene encodes CDR1 GTSNPN and CDR2 SVGIG (reference sequence). The ends were cut back, 3 bases at V and 4 bases at J, with 13 bases in the middle. CDR3 region: CAWRQGNTGNTIYF. The CDR3 nucleotides read TGTGCCTGGAGGCAGGGGAATACAGGAAACACCATATATTTT. Full variable domain (rest looked up from reference TRBV30 and TRBJ1-3): SQTIHQWPATLVQPVGSPLSLECTVEGTSNPNLYWYRQAAGRGLQLLFYSVGIGQISSEVPQNLSASRPQDRQFILSSKKLLLSDSGFYLCAWRQGNTGNTIYFGEGSWLTVV.